This TCR beta chain is from a study of CD8 T cells in Susac syndrome. Sequencing of TCR beta was carried out in blood CD8+ and CD4+ T cells. Germline CDR1 is SEHNR and CDR2 is FQNEAQ (reference sequence). The CDR3 totals 16 residues. The V gene lost 5 bases and the J gene lost 2 bases, with 19 bases spanning the gap. RNA amounts of 0.5 to 1 ug underwent reverse transcription with random hexamers. TCRdb re-called the immunoSEQ multiplex PCR reads through MiXCR, storing one row per CDR3 protein. The sample consists of some 300,000 distinct CDR3 sequences, roughly 90% of them appearing once. The sequencing input was CD8+ T cells from PBMCs. This TCR derives from a human donor with multiple sclerosis. This chain uses TRBV7-9 with TRBJ2-7, with TRBD2 as a possible D gene (5 bases). The CDR3 loop reads CASSPGVGFPPYEQYF. The CDR3 DNA is TGTGCCAGCAGCCCCGGGGTCGGGTTCCCCCCCTACGAGCAGTACTTC. Supplemented by reference TRBV7-9 and TRBJ2-7, the full variable domain reads DTGVSQNPRHKITKRGQNVTFRCDPISEHNRLYWYRQTLGQGPEFLTYFQNEAQLEKSRLLSDRFSAERPKGSFSTLEIQRTEQGDSAMYLCASSPGVGFPPYEQYFGPGTRLTVT.